This note documents a single T cell receptor beta chain sequence. The specificity of this receptor is unknown. Qualities for individual bases were not recorded, and no much larger clone is one base off. These data belong to a study of T cells in localized non-small cell lung cancer (dated by TCRdb to 2020 to 2021). For the study in its entirety: The study examined T cell repertoires in hundreds of patients with early-stage NSCLC and compared tumors with uninvolved tumor-adjacent lungs. The cohort comprised around 250 treatment-naïve NSCLC patients with resected, localized lung tumors. NSCLC patients had a mean age of approximately 66 years, and 129 were male and around 110 female. Paper-wide results and their limitations: Because of the exploratory design, TCR variables were selected using unadjusted p-values without false-discovery rate correction. Of the top 100 tumor clones, a median of 57 were detected in paired uninvolved adjacent lung; roughly 29 were also among that lung's top 100. Higher T cell density in blood was associated with longer overall survival, whereas higher clonality in adjacent lung was associated with shorter survival. Because multi-region sequencing of the tumors was not done, intratumor heterogeneity could not be ruled out. The highest T cell clonality was observed in uninvolved tumor-adjacent lung, where clonality exceeded that of tumor, suggesting that antigenic responses were more focused in uninvolved tumor-adjacent lung.

The immunoSEQ Assay was used to sequence TCR beta CDR3 regions from DNA. The published analysis was carried out like this. T cell density was computed as TCR beta template counts normalized to usable DNA estimated by amplifying housekeeping genes. Richness was estimated using the preseqR package, with extrapolation to 400,000 templates for PBMC samples and to 120,000 templates for tissue samples. Clonality was defined as one minus Pielou's evenness. Tissue-enriched TCRs were identified through differential abundance testing performed on productive amino-acid clonotypes, with a minimum total count of 5 and an alpha of 0.1. Repertoire overlap between compartments was quantified with the Jaccard Index and Morisita Overlap Index. GLIPH grouped TCR beta CDR3s together with public tetramer-defined viral CDR3s, and a viral motif had to include at least three viral sequences and show V-gene enrichment. In its TCRdb copy, this immuneACCESS table keeps in-frame sequences only and misses some clones. Where compared with another copy, unresolved V genes explain less than half of these, and the others have no known cause. V, J and clone size derive from that table, while D and trimming were established from the DNA sequence. The sample data list tens of thousands of clones, and just over 90% of these were observed just once. The top ten clones comprise around 7% of the sample.

At diagnosis, tumor, uninvolved tumor-adjacent lung and peripheral blood were collected and then preserved as a mix of FFPE and fresh-frozen material. For TCR repertoire profiling, blood samples were analyzed in the form of peripheral blood mononuclear cells. The germline V gene (reference sequence) sets CDR1 to LNHDA and CDR2 to SQIVND. From the cysteine up to the phenylalanine, the CDR3 has a length of 17 residues. The sequence is cut down to CDR3 DNA, 51 bases in frame from base 1. V sheds 3 bases and J sheds 1 base, leaving 15 bases between their ends. The TCR was taken from a female donor older than 55 with stage I lung adenocarcinoma. In this chain, TRBV19 is recombined with TRBJ2-2; the D region possibly corresponds to TRBD1 (6 bases align). This specimen consisted of peripheral blood, obtained before any cancer treatment. The CDR3: CASSIIGRGRNTGELFF. Here is the DNA: TGTGCCAGTAGTATCATTGGCAGGGGTAGGAACACCGGGGAGCTGTTTTTT.